This T cell receptor beta chain originates from a study of T cells in Graves' hyperthyroidism and ophthalmopathy. This clonotype has a count of ten or more. As yet, its antigen is unknown. The study's findings and limits: In the blood, most expanded thyroid clonotypes above 0.001 appeared as well. Progression to ophthalmopathy was predicted a median of 6.5 months early.

The TCR beta CDR3 regions underwent amplification using RNA transcripts as the source. Carried out on the TCR CDR3, a first-round RT-PCR used the HTBI primer set. One entry per CDR3 protein results from TCRdb running MiXCR on the multiplex PCR reads. Of about 710,000 distinct CDR3 sequences in the sample, about a sixth were seen once. The CDR3 has 12 residues. From germline, CDR1 is LGHDT and CDR2 YNNKEL (reference sequence). The V gene lost 1 base and the J gene lost 12 bases, with 12 bases spanning the gap. The chain uses TRBV3-1 and TRBJ1-1, with D maybe TRBD1 (6 bases). The source of this sequence is a man younger than 30 with Graves' hyperthyroidism. Material: blood. The chain's CDR3 is CASSQGRGGTFF. The CDR3, as DNA: TGTGCCAGCAGCCAAGGCAGGGGCGGAACTTTCTTT.